Each of the 30 T cell receptor beta chains below was sequenced from the same sample in a study of cytomegalovirus exposure and HLA in healthy donors. It was with 60 Vbeta and 13 Jbeta primers that the PCR ran. The protocol was immunoSEQ multiplex PCR, while the TCRdb copy is restricted to in-frame clones and leaves out a portion. The data show roughly 200,000 clones, roughly 80% seen once. The sequenced sample consisted of PBMCs. All receptors derive from a man aged 45 to 65 in good health and CMV-seronegative.

The CDR3 is CASKSGGAGTDTQYF. CDR3 bases: TGTGCCAGCAAGAGCGGGGGGGCCGGCACAGATACGCAGTATTTT. This sequence joins TRBV6-1 and TRBJ2-3, with 10 bases aligning to TRBD2. The CDR3 covers 15 residues. Losses at the gene ends were 7 bases for V and 1 base for J; bases not matched to a gene: 5. In germline, CDR1 is MNHNS, CDR2 SASEGT.

The V call is TRBV11-2, the J call TRBJ1-3; D is undetermined. The germline V and J ends were trimmed by 6 bases and 2 bases, with 11 bases remaining between them. The length of the CDR3 is 14 residues. Germline values: CDR1 SGHAT, CDR2 FQNNGV. This CDR3 is CASRSGVTGNTIYF. In nucleotides, the CDR3 is TGTGCCAGCAGATCGGGTGTTACTGGAAACACCATATATTTT.

The chain has TRBV19 and TRBJ1-4; D might be TRBD1 (5 bases). CDR3 length: 14 amino acids. The V and J ends lost 7 bases and 6 bases respectively, with 15 bases between them. Germline CDR1 reads LNHDA; CDR2 reads SQIVND (reference sequence). CDR3 DNA sequence: TGTGCCAGTACGCAGCAGGGATTGTATGAAAAACTGTTTTTT. Translation gives CASTQQGLYEKLFF.

A single count supports this clone. J is TRBJ2-6 and V is TRBV7-9; a weak D match, TRBD2 (6 bases). Germline assignment: CDR1 SEHNR and CDR2 FQNEAQ (reference sequence). V shed 2 bases and J shed 0 bases, with 17 bases lying between them. There are 19 residues in the CDR3. The DNA for the CDR3 is TGTGCCAGCAGCTTAAAGGGTAGCGGCGTAATCTCTGGGGCCAACGTCCTGACTTTC. It codes for CASSLKGSGVISGANVLTF.

The chain has TRBV28 and TRBJ2-5; a weak D match, TRBD1 (6 bases). The J call is in doubt because the DNA end fits TRBJ2-7 better. Germline V gene sequence: CDR1 MDHEN, CDR2 SYDVKM. The CDR3 runs to 13 residues. The CDR3 region has the DNA TGTGCCAGCATCAAGACAGGCAGGTACGAGCAGTACTTC. As protein: CASIKTGRYEQYF.

This clone has a handful of counts. The chain uses TRBV5-5 and TRBJ2-7, with 7 positions matching TRBD2. Germline values: CDR1 SGHKS, CDR2 YYEKEE (reference sequence). The CDR3 is 16 residues long. V trimming: 4 bases; J trimming: 1 base; junction bases outside the gene matches: 11. CDR3 protein: CASSPRGDRMSYEQYF. CDR3 DNA: TGTGCCAGCAGCCCACGGGGGGACCGAATGTCCTACGAGCAGTACTTC.

The chain combines TRBV5-4 with TRBJ2-7, with TRBD1 matching over 9 bases. CDR3 length: 17 amino acids. Germline V CDR1 and CDR2: SGHNT, YYREEE (reference sequence). V dropped 0 bases and J dropped 1; count of bases not matched to a gene: 8. The CDR3 sequence is CASSLDGPGQGSYEQYF. For the CDR3, the DNA is TGTGCCAGCAGCTTGGATGGACCCGGACAGGGGTCCTACGAGCAGTACTTC.

A remark on this clone: Mismatch with germline at one junction end may stem from a read error. V is TRBV7-9 and J is TRBJ2-5, with TRBD1 identical over 9 bases. Germline CDR1 SEHNR, CDR2 FQNEAQ (reference sequence). The CDR3 totals 15 residues. This chain's CDR3 is CSSSLSLQGAETQYF. The CDR3 region has the DNA TGTTCCAGCAGCTTATCGTTACAGGGGGCAGAGACCCAGTACTTC.

The chain combines TRBV11-3 with TRBJ2-1; TRBD2 might be the D (6 bases). V dropped 5 bases and J dropped 7 bases, with 15 bases sitting between them. The CDR3 length is 14 residues. The V gene's germline CDR1 is SGHNT and CDR2 YENEEA. In nucleotides, the CDR3 is TGTGCCAGCAGCATTCGGGAGTTTGCTAATGAGCAGTTCTTC. As protein: CASSIREFANEQFF.

The gene calls are TRBV29-1 and TRBJ2-2; 7 nucleotides match TRBD1. The CDR3 is 12 amino acids. The germline CDR1 and CDR2 sequences are SQVTM and ANQGSEA. Trimming cost V 5 bases and J 6 bases; bases outside gene matches: 3. The CDR3 spells CSVYRGPGELFF. DNA of the CDR3: TGCAGCGTTTACAGGGGACCCGGGGAGCTGTTTTTT.

The chain recombines TRBV7-3 with TRBJ1-2; 8 bases align to TRBD1. CDR1 is SGHTA and CDR2 is FQGTGA in the germline V gene. The ends lost 1 base at V and 7 bases at J; junction bases unmatched: 8. The CDR3 has 15 residues. This chain's CDR3 is CASSLIGGQAGGYTF. DNA for the CDR3: TGTGCCAGCAGCTTAATCGGGGGACAGGCGGGTGGCTACACCTTC.

The DNA of the CDR3 is TGTGCCAGCAGTTACCCCCAGGCCACTGAAGCTTTCTTT. Its translation: CASSYPQATEAFF. J is TRBJ1-1 and V is TRBV6-6; D remains unclear. This CDR3 is 13 amino acids long. V was pared by 2 bases and J by 4 bases, with 8 bases between. CDR1 and CDR2 (germline): MNHNY, SVGAGI (reference sequence).

This sequence joins TRBV5-1 and TRBJ1-1; D remains ambiguous. Germline values: CDR1 SGHRS, CDR2 YFSETQ. The CDR3 is made up of 14 amino acids. Trimming shortened V by 2 bases and J by 2 bases, and 10 bases separated the two germline ends. CDR3 amino acids: CASSFRFFNTEAFF. The DNA for the CDR3 is TGCGCCAGCAGCTTCCGGTTCTTTAACACTGAAGCTTTCTTT.

This rearrangement joins TRBV27 to TRBJ1-5; 8 positions agree with TRBD1. This CDR3 has 16 amino acids. Per germline, CDR1 MNHEY and CDR2 SMNVEV (reference sequence). V shed 6 bases and J 4 bases; nucleotides not matched to a gene: 11. This CDR3 is CASSRSTGALNQPQHF. CDR3 coding DNA: TGTGCCAGCAGCAGATCGACAGGGGCGCTGAATCAGCCCCAGCATTTT.

This clone was counted once. The DNA of the CDR3 is TGTGCCAGCAGTTATGCAGGGAAGGGTGAAGCTTTCTTT. It specifies CASSYAGKGEAFF. The V call is TRBV27, the J call TRBJ1-1; D is possibly TRBD1 (5 bases). Trimming stripped 4 bases from V and 7 bases from J, with 13 bases between. CDR3 length equals 13 residues. Germline CDR1 reads MNHEY; CDR2 reads SMNVEV (reference sequence).

The chain links TRBV11-2 to TRBJ2-7; tentative D call: TRBD2 (6 bases). V dropped 5 bases and J dropped 2 bases, with 10 bases sitting between them. Per the germline V gene, CDR1 is SGHAT and CDR2 is FQNNGV. CDR3 length: 13 amino acids. The CDR3 region has the DNA TGTGCCAGCAGCCGGGGACTGGCCTACGAGCAGTACTTC. Amino acids: CASSRGLAYEQYF.

This clone was observed once. Other DNA sequences in the same sample also yield this CDR3. CDR3 coding DNA: TGTGCCAGCTCACCCGGACAAAACTATGGCTACACCTTC. Amino acid sequence: CASSPGQNYGYTF. The chain links TRBV18 to TRBJ1-2; maybe TRBD1 (5 bases). Germline CDR1 KGHSH, CDR2 LQKENI. Trimming took 3 bases from V and 2 from J, leaving 7 bases between them. The CDR3 runs to 13 residues.

V gene TRBV19 combines with J gene TRBJ2-2; TRBD1 is a possible D gene (5 bases). The germline V and J ends were trimmed by 4 bases and 6 bases, with 15 bases remaining between them. Germline CDR1 LNHDA, CDR2 SQIVND (reference sequence). This CDR3 has 15 amino acids. CDR3 residues: CASSTPQVLAGELFF. CDR3 nucleotides: TGTGCCAGTAGTACGCCACAGGTTCTTGCCGGGGAGCTGTTTTTT.

V usage is TRBV19 and J usage is TRBJ2-2; possibly TRBD2 for D (6 bases). V gave up 4 bases and J gave up 0 bases, with 9 bases separating them. Germline CDR1 is LNHDA and CDR2 is SQIVND (reference sequence). The CDR3 has 15 amino acids. The CDR3 DNA reads as TGTGCCAGTAGTAACCCGGGAGCGAACACCGGGGAGCTGTTTTTT. Encoded protein: CASSNPGANTGELFF.

This clone was seen a few times. The rearrangement uses TRBV15 and TRBJ1-4, with D unclear. The length of the CDR3 is 15 residues. Trimming shortened V by 0 bases and J by 3 bases, and 8 bases separated the two germline ends. Germline V lookup: CDR1 LNHNV, CDR2 YYDKDF (reference sequence). The CDR3, as DNA: TGTGCCACCAGCAGAGATGGCGGGTCTAATGAAAAACTGTTTTTT. Amino acid sequence: CATSRDGGSNEKLFF.

The rearrangement joins TRBV7-2 to TRBJ2-7; 13 bases fit TRBD2. V gave up 5 bases and J gave up 11 bases; unmatched junction bases: 9. CDR1 is SGHTA and CDR2 is FQGNSA in the germline V gene. CDR3 size: 14 residues. CDR3 sequence (DNA): TGTGCCAGCAGCCTCCTCACTAGCGGGAGGGCGGAGTACTTC. It is translated as CASSLLTSGRAEYF.

The chain employs TRBV11-1 and TRBJ2-2; 10 bases agree with TRBD2. Germline loops: CDR1 SGHAT, CDR2 FQDESV (reference sequence). CDR3 size: 17 residues. V lost 4 bases and J lost 5; bases outside the gene matches: 10. CDR3 coding DNA: TGTGCCAGCAGCTCCCCGGGGCTAGCGGGAGCGACCGGGGAGCTGTTTTTT. This codes for CASSSPGLAGATGELFF.

V gene TRBV5-4 combines with J gene TRBJ2-1; possibly TRBD2 for D (6 bases). This CDR3 contains 14 residues. V was shortened by 4 bases and J by 7 bases, with 15 bases between the two germline ends. CDR1 is SGHNT and CDR2 is YYREEE in the germline V gene (reference sequence). This CDR3 reads CASSRGIAANEQFF. In nucleotides, the CDR3 is TGTGCCAGCAGCCGGGGTATAGCGGCTAATGAGCAGTTCTTC.

The chain has TRBV6-5 and TRBJ1-1, with a possible D match to TRBD1 (5 bases). CDR1 MNHEY and CDR2 SVGAGI come from the germline V gene. The germline V and J ends were trimmed by 4 bases and 0 bases, with 15 bases remaining between them. This CDR3 region has 16 residues. The CDR3 nucleotides read TGTGCCAGCAGTTTTGCTTTGGGAGGGGTGAACACTGAAGCTTTCTTT. This translates into CASSFALGGVNTEAFF.

V usage is TRBV6-6 and J usage is TRBJ1-5; D uncertain. Germline V gene data show CDR1 as MNHNY and CDR2 as SVGAGI (reference sequence). Trimming removed 8 bases at V and 0 bases at J, with 11 bases between. The length of the CDR3 is 14 residues. CDR3 loop: CASAVFDSNQPQHF. DNA for the CDR3: TGTGCCAGCGCAGTTTTCGATAGCAATCAGCCCCAGCATTTT.

The chain combines TRBV5-1 with TRBJ2-1; 12 bases are a match to TRBD1. CDR3 size: 18 residues. Germline values: CDR1 SGHRS, CDR2 YFSETQ. Unmatched junction bases numbered 16, after V lost 0 bases and J lost 12 bases. CDR3 DNA sequence: TGCGCCAGCAGCTTGGCTGGGTTAACGGGACAGGGGGCCTCCGGGCAGTTCTTC. It is translated as CASSLAGLTGQGASGQFF. The entire variable domain, with the rest obtained from reference TRBV5-1 and TRBJ2-1, is as follows: KAGVTQTPRYLIKTRGQQVTLSCSPISGHRSVSWYQQTPGQGLQFLFEYFSETQRNKGNFPGRFSGRQFSNSRSEMNVSTLELGDSALYLCASSLAGLTGQGASGQFFGPGTRLTVL.

The chain joins TRBV6-1 to TRBJ2-7; TRBD1 matches at 8 bases. This CDR3 spans 15 amino acids. V lost 5 bases and J lost 6; bases outside the gene matches: 12. Germline lookup yields CDR1 MNHNS and CDR2 SASEGT. The CDR3 DNA is TGTGCCAGCAGTTTCCCCCACGGGGACAGGATCGAGCAGTACTTC. Encoded protein: CASSFPHGDRIEQYF.

The chain links TRBV7-6 to TRBJ2-1; the match to TRBD2 covers 11 bases. Germline V gives CDR1 SGHVS, CDR2 FNYEAQ. This CDR3 has 15 residues. Unmatched junction bases numbered 2, after V lost 5 bases and J lost 2 bases. The CDR3 here is CASSISGRAYNEQFF. In DNA form, the CDR3 reads TGTGCCAGCAGCATTAGCGGGAGGGCCTACAATGAGCAGTTCTTC.

The V call is TRBV7-2, the J call TRBJ2-1, with D possibly TRBD2 on 6 matching bases. Germline values: CDR1 SGHTA, CDR2 FQGNSA. Trimming pared 6 bases from V and 4 bases from J, leaving 19 bases between. The CDR3 extends over 16 amino acids. The CDR3 region has the DNA TGTGCCAGCAGTCTCATGAATGTGGGGGGTTACAATGAGCAGTTCTTC. Residues: CASSLMNVGGYNEQFF. Looking up the rest from reference TRBV7-2 and TRBJ2-1 gives the full variable domain: GAGVSQSPSNKVTEKGKDVELRCDPISGHTALYWYRQSLGQGLEFLIYFQGNSAPDKSGLPSDRFSAERTGGSVSTLTIQRTQQEDSAVYLCASSLMNVGGYNEQFFGPGTRLTVL.

The chain recombines TRBV2 with TRBJ2-7; TRBD2 agrees at 8 bases. The CDR3 is 14 residues long. The V segment lost 8 bases and the J segment 5 bases; nucleotides outside the gene matches: 11. The germline V gene has CDR1 SNHLY and CDR2 FYNNEI. The CDR3 region has the DNA TGTGCCAGCTATCGGGGGGGCGGTAGGCACGAGCAGTACTTC. Translating gives CASYRGGGRHEQYF.